The rows below give T cell receptor beta chains drawn from one sample of a study of spatial heterogeneity in lung cancer. TCRdb re-derived calls from the 5' RACE reads in MiXCR, one entry per CDR3 protein. The sample holds about 45,000 distinct CDR3 sequences, about 10% seen once. The source material was PBMCs, sampled at surgery. Receptors originate from a female donor with early-stage non-small cell lung cancer. The CDR3 runs from the conserved cysteine through the conserved F or W. D genes are given only for firm matches. Where a row states a size, it is once, few, many or the class of an expanded clone; other rows omit it.

d_gene,abundance,j_gene,v_gene,len,CDR3aa,CDR3nt
NA,few,TRBJ1-2,TRBV6-5,14,CASSGVASNYGYTF,TGTGCCAGCAGTGGGGTAGCGTCCAACTATGGCTACACCTTC
NA,many,TRBJ1-4,TRBV20-1,16,CSASPGTYSTNEKLFF,TGCAGTGCATCACCGGGGACCTATTCAACTAATGAAAAACTGTTTTTT
NA,many,TRBJ2-5,TRBV7-8,15,CASSSQHPYQETQYF,TGTGCCAGCAGCTCCCAACACCCGTACCAAGAGACCCAGTACTTC
NA,many,TRBJ2-7,TRBV11-2,15,CASSPPGTGSWEQYF,TGTGCCAGCAGCCCCCCCGGAACAGGATCTTGGGAGCAGTACTTC
TRBD2,few,TRBJ2-7,TRBV14,16,CASSQRGGPGINEQYF,TGTGCCAGCAGCCAGCGGGGGGGCCCAGGGATCAACGAGCAGTACTTC
TRBD1,few,TRBJ2-2,TRBV3-1,19,CASSQDPTKTGRYTGELFF,TGTGCCAGCAGCCAAGACCCCACTAAGACAGGGCGGTACACCGGGGAGCTGTTTTTT
NA,medium-sized,TRBJ1-2,TRBV5-6,14,CASSLGPGAYGYTF,TGTGCCAGCAGCCTTGGTCCCGGGGCTTATGGCTACACCTTC
NA,few,TRBJ1-5,TRBV7-2,13,CASSQDHNQPQHF,TGTGCCAGCAGCCAGGATCACAATCAGCCCCAGCATTTT
NA,many,TRBJ2-2,TRBV7-8,16,CASSPRPGANTGELFF,TGTGCCAGCAGCCCCCGGCCGGGAGCGAACACCGGGGAGCTGTTTTTT
NA,few,TRBJ1-1,TRBV29-1,15,CSVPIGRVGGTEAFF,TGCAGCGTCCCTATCGGACGGGTTGGGGGCACTGAAGCTTTCTTT
NA,many,TRBJ1-1,TRBV6-2/TRBV6-3,13,CASQVNLNTEAFF,TGTGCCAGCCAAGTGAACCTGAACACTGAAGCTTTCTTT
NA,NA,TRBJ1-4,TRBV29-1,15,CSVGGSLSANEKLFF,TGCAGCGTGGGGGGGAGCCTGAGTGCTAATGAAAAACTGTTTTTT
NA,NA,TRBJ1-2,TRBV20-1,15,CSARDLGWQNYGYTF,TGCAGTGCTAGAGATCTAGGGTGGCAGAACTATGGCTACACCTTC
NA,NA,TRBJ2-7,TRBV7-2,14,CASSFGQGPYEQYF,TGTGCCAGCAGCTTCGGGCAGGGCCCCTACGAGCAGTACTTC
NA,many,TRBJ2-2,TRBV28,13,CASSFPRAGELFF,TGTGCCAGCAGTTTCCCCCGCGCCGGGGAGCTGTTTTTT
NA,many,TRBJ2-1,TRBV5-1,15,CASSTALGAVDEQFF,TGCGCCAGCAGCACGGCTTTAGGGGCCGTGGATGAGCAGTTCTTC
TRBD1,NA,TRBJ1-2,TRBV9,15,CASSPRQGPSRGDTF,TGTGCCAGCAGCCCCAGACAGGGGCCAAGCCGAGGCGACACCTTC
NA,NA,TRBJ2-5,TRBV3-1,15,CASSQGSRDGETQYF,TGTGCCAGCAGCCAAGGTAGCAGGGATGGGGAGACCCAGTACTTC
NA,many,TRBJ1-2,TRBV7-2,14,CASSLAVRESGYTF,TGTGCCAGCAGCTTAGCGGTCAGGGAATCTGGCTACACCTTC
TRBD2,few,TRBJ2-5,TRBV7-8,15,CASSLAGRGEETQYF,TGTGCCAGCAGCTTAGCGGGCCGGGGGGAAGAGACCCAGTACTTC
TRBD2,many,TRBJ2-2,TRBV29-1,16,CSVEGTRTSGVGELFF,TGCAGCGTTGAAGGAACCCGGACTAGCGGGGTCGGGGAGCTGTTTTTT
NA,few,TRBJ1-1,TRBV7-2,13,CASSLFISSEAFF,TGTGCCAGCAGCTTATTTATAAGTTCTGAAGCTTTCTTT
NA,NA,TRBJ2-7,TRBV5-1,15,CASSLAKGSSYEQYF,TGCGCCAGCAGCTTGGCCAAGGGGAGCTCCTACGAGCAGTACTTC
NA,many,TRBJ2-5,TRBV29-1,12,CSSRKGPETQYF,TGCAGCAGCAGAAAGGGTCCGGAGACCCAGTACTTC
NA,many,TRBJ1-4,TRBV28,15,CASSRSGGTNEKLFF,TGTGCCAGCAGTCGGAGTGGAGGAACTAATGAAAAACTGTTTTTT
NA,NA,TRBJ1-2,TRBV19,14,CASSIGDRGYGYTF,TGTGCCAGTAGTATAGGAGATCGTGGCTATGGCTACACCTTC
NA,many,TRBJ2-1,TRBV12-3/TRBV12-4,12,CASSLEDNEQFF,TGTGCCAGCAGTTTGGAGGACAATGAGCAGTTCTTC
TRBD1,NA,TRBJ1-2,TRBV19,13,CASTTRDSHGYTF,TGTGCCAGTACAACCCGGGACAGCCATGGCTACACCTTC
NA,NA,TRBJ1-1,TRBV20-1,15,CSARVSGPGHTEAFF,TGCAGTGCTAGAGTATCAGGTCCTGGGCACACTGAAGCTTTCTTT
NA,NA,TRBJ1-5,TRBV12-3/TRBV12-4,11,CASSLGQPQHF,TGTGCCAGCAGTTTAGGTCAGCCCCAGCATTTT
NA,NA,TRBJ1-1,TRBV5-5,14,CASSLARGGTEAFF,TGTGCCAGCAGCCTTGCCAGGGGAGGCACTGAAGCTTTCTTT
TRBD2,few,TRBJ2-7,TRBV12-3/TRBV12-4,15,CASSVGTSGKNEQYF,TGTGCCAGCAGTGTGGGGACTAGCGGGAAGAACGAGCAGTACTTC
NA,NA,TRBJ2-2,TRBV10-3,14,CAISDVPNTGELFF,TGTGCCATCAGTGATGTACCGAACACCGGGGAGCTGTTTTTT
TRBD1,few,TRBJ2-2,TRBV9,18,CASSVRTGRALNTGELFF,TGTGCCAGCAGCGTGCGGACAGGGCGAGCCCTTAACACCGGGGAGCTGTTTTTT
TRBD2,few,TRBJ2-5,TRBV7-8,13,CASSEGTKETQYF,TGTGCCAGCAGCGAGGGGACTAAAGAGACCCAGTACTTC
TRBD2,many,TRBJ2-5,TRBV5-4,13,CASRAGGQETQYF,TGTGCCAGCAGGGCGGGGGGCCAAGAGACCCAGTACTTC
TRBD1,NA,TRBJ2-6,TRBV23-1,19,CASSVRDRGPNSGANVLTF,TGCGCCAGCAGTGTTCGGGACAGGGGACCTAACTCTGGGGCCAACGTCCTGACTTTC
NA,NA,TRBJ2-3,TRBV7-2,17,CASTLRDSYYITDTQYF,TGTGCCAGCACTTTACGGGACTCGTATTACATCACAGATACGCAGTATTTT
NA,NA,TRBJ1-1,TRBV7-2,13,CASSLGYRPDAFF,TGTGCCAGCAGCTTAGGGTACAGGCCAGACGCTTTCTTT
TRBD1,few,TRBJ2-5,TRBV10-3,16,CAISEAPGQGPETQYF,TGTGCCATCAGTGAGGCTCCGGGACAGGGACCAGAGACCCAGTACTTC
NA,NA,TRBJ2-4,TRBV5-4,12,CASSLERDIQYF,TGTGCCAGCAGCTTGGAGAGGGACATTCAGTACTTC
NA,NA,TRBJ2-5,TRBV28,15,CASSRPTMGQETQYF,TGTGCCAGCAGCCGGCCTACTATGGGGCAAGAGACCCAGTACTTC
TRBD1,NA,TRBJ2-7,TRBV11-2,18,CASSPISRAQGETYEQYF,TGTGCCAGCAGCCCCATATCAAGGGCGCAGGGGGAAACCTACGAGCAGTACTTC
NA,large,TRBJ1-1,TRBV5-1,13,CASSVGWGTEAFF,TGCGCCAGCAGCGTTGGATGGGGGACTGAAGCTTTCTTT
TRBD1,once,TRBJ2-3,TRBV24-1,15,CATSDATGDPDTQYF,TGTGCCACCAGTGACGCTACAGGGGATCCAGATACGCAGTATTTT